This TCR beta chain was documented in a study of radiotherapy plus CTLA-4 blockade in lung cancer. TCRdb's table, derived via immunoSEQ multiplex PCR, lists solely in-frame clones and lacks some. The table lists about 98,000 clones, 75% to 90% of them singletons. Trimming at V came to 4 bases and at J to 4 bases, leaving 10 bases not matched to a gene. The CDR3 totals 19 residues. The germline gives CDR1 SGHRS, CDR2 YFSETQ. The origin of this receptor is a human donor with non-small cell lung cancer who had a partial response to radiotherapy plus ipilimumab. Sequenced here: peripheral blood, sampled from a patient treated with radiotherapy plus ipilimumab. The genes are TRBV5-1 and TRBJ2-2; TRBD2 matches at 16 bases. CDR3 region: CASSRTGTSGRATTGELFF. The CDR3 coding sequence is TGCGCCAGCAGCAGGACCGGGACTAGCGGGAGGGCCACCACCGGGGAGCTGTTTTTT. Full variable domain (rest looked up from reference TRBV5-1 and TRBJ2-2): KAGVTQTPRYLIKTRGQQVTLSCSPISGHRSVSWYQQTPGQGLQFLFEYFSETQRNKGNFPGRFSGRQFSNSRSEMNVSTLELGDSALYLCASSRTGTSGRATTGELFFGEGSRLTVL.